Sequencing of this T cell receptor (beta chain) was carried out in a study of PD-1 blockade in mismatch repair-deficient tumors. The overall study: Patients had 12 mismatch repair-deficient cancer types and were previously treated and progressing.

Sequenced by immunoSEQ multiplex PCR; TCRdb stores in-frame clones only, minus some. The sample has tens of thousands of clones, over 70% seen once. This clone was detected only once. Antigen unknown. The TCR-sequenced patients were three responders to pembrolizumab. General observations from the study: Tumor-resident clones, often undetectable pretreatment in blood, expanded then contracted after pembrolizumab.

The sample consisted of peripheral blood, taken 12 weeks after starting pembrolizumab. This clonotype was obtained from an adult with mismatch repair-deficient cancer.

The chain's CDR3 is CASSELGLAGDNEQFF. CDR3 in DNA: TGTGCCAGCAGTGAATTAGGGCTAGCGGGAGACAATGAGCAGTTCTTC. The V and J genes are TRBV25-1 and TRBJ2-1, with 10 bases identical to TRBD2. CDR1 and CDR2 from the germline V gene are MGHDK and SYGVNS. The CDR3 extends over 16 amino acids. The V gene end was trimmed by 1 base and the J gene end by 5 bases; junction bases not matched to a gene: 5.